The 10 T cell receptor beta chains listed next were all sequenced from one sample in a study of T-cell reconstitution after alpha-beta-depleted transplantation in children. Preparation of the TCRbeta library used unique molecular identifiers. In TCRdb, the PCR reads were re-called with MiXCR into one record per CDR3 protein. The data contain roughly 490,000 distinct CDR3 sequences, roughly 10% of them singletons. The sequencing used PBMCs, mostly from graft donor cells, collected 180 days after TCRalphabeta/CD19-depleted stem cell transplant. All receptors derive from a female patient between 2 and 15 years old who had a stem cell transplant for aplastic anemia, so the T cells may come from the graft donor.

CDR3 loop: CSASSLGGGTDTQYF. In DNA form, the CDR3 reads TGCAGTGCTAGTTCCCTAGGCGGAGGAACAGATACGCAGTATTTT. The genes are TRBV20-1 and TRBJ2-3, with D possibly matching TRBD2 (5 bases). Trimming cost V 3 bases and J 3 bases, with 16 bases left between them. The CDR3 loop spans 15 amino acids. Germline CDR1 DFQATT, CDR2 SNEGSKA (reference sequence).

This clonotype was observed a handful of times. The chain employs TRBV19 and TRBJ2-5, with D possibly being TRBD1 or TRBD2 (5 bases each). There are 13 residues in the CDR3. Per germline, CDR1 LNHDA and CDR2 SQIVND (reference sequence). Trimming took 8 bases from V and 5 from J, leaving 15 bases between them. CDR3 region: CASGRGDTETQYF. In DNA, the CDR3 is TGTGCCAGTGGGAGAGGGGATACGGAGACCCAGTACTTC.

The rearrangement links TRBV4-3 to TRBJ2-7; D remains ambiguous. This CDR3 comprises 13 residues. Per the germline V gene, CDR1 is LGHNA and CDR2 is YSLEER. The V and J ends lost 3 bases and 3 bases respectively, with 9 bases between them. The CDR3 sequence is CASSQNLGYEQYV. DNA for the CDR3: TGCGCCAGCAGCCAGAATTTAGGCTACGAGCAGTACGTC.

The chain joins TRBV28 to TRBJ2-1; 7 positions match TRBD2. The germline CDR1 and CDR2 sequences are MDHEN and SYDVKM. The CDR3 sequence is 15 residues long. Germline trimming cut 5 bases from V and 6 bases from J; bases unmatched to any gene: 10. The CDR3 is CASSPSGIKINEQFF. The CDR3 DNA follows: TGTGCCAGCAGTCCCAGCGGGATTAAGATCAATGAGCAGTTCTTC. Full variable domain (remainder filled in from reference TRBV28 and TRBJ2-1): DVKVTQSSRYLVKRTGEKVFLECVQDMDHENMFWYRQDPGLGLRLIYFSYDVKMKEKGDIPEGYSVSREKKERFSLILESASTNQTSMYLCASSPSGIKINEQFFGPGTRLTVL.

This clonotype occurred a few times. The chain combines TRBV28 with TRBJ2-7; D might be TRBD1 or TRBD2, each matching 5 bases. The CDR3 length is 15 residues. Germline values: CDR1 MDHEN, CDR2 SYDVKM. V shed 7 bases and J shed 4 bases, with 20 bases lying between them. The CDR3 region is CASIGSRGPEYEQYF. CDR3 bases: TGTGCCAGCATCGGATCACGGGGACCTGAGTACGAGCAGTACTTC.

This clonotype was recorded at least ten times. The genes are TRBV3-1 and TRBJ2-1; D is uncertain. The germline CDR1 and CDR2 sequences are LGHDT and YNNKEL (reference sequence). V gave up 0 bases and J gave up 0 bases, with 18 bases separating them. This CDR3 spans 19 amino acids. The CDR3 coding sequence is TGTGCCAGCAGCCAAGATGGCGGTTCAGGCGGTAGCTCCTACAATGAGCAGTTCTTC. This translates into CASSQDGGSGGSSYNEQFF.

This clonotype was seen a handful of times. The chain employs TRBV4-3 and TRBJ1-3; TRBD1 is a possible D gene (6 bases). V lost 1 base, J lost 2 bases, and 12 bases lay in between. The germline V gene has CDR1 LGHNA and CDR2 YSLEER. This CDR3 region has 16 residues. The CDR3 DNA reads TGCGCCAGCAGCCAAGCGACAGGCCGCCCTGGAAACACCATATATTTT. It translates to CASSQATGRPGNTIYF.

A few counts support this clonotype. V and J are TRBV6-2 or TRBV6-3 and TRBJ2-5; D gene ambiguous. V lost 6 bases and J 5 bases, leaving 16 bases between the germline ends. From germline, CDR1 is MNHEY and CDR2 SVGEGT. This CDR3 region has 14 residues. CDR3 sequence: CASSLLWVVETQYF. The CDR3 DNA sequence: TGTGCCAGCAGCCTTCTTTGGGTGGTGGAGACCCAGTACTTC.

The chain has TRBV14 and TRBJ2-6; D is perhaps TRBD2 (6 bases). The germline V gene encodes CDR1 SGHDN and CDR2 FVKESK. The CDR3 sequence is 17 residues long. The germline V and J ends were trimmed by 1 base and 4 bases, with 14 bases remaining between them. CDR3 sequence (DNA): TGTGCCAGCAGCCAAGGCCCGGCTCGGGGGGGGGCCAACGTCCTGACTTTC. Translated: CASSQGPARGGANVLTF. The complete variable domain, with remaining parts taken from reference TRBV14 and TRBJ2-6, reads EAGVTQFPSHSVIEKGQTVTLRCDPISGHDNLYWYRRVMGKEIKFLLHFVKESKQDESGMPNNRFLAERTGGTYSTLKVQPAELEDSGVYFCASSQGPARGGANVLTFGAGSRLTVL.

This rearrangement joins TRBV20-1 to TRBJ2-3, with D perhaps TRBD1 (6 bases). Germline V gives CDR1 DFQATT, CDR2 SNEGSKA (reference sequence). This CDR3 spans 12 amino acids. Trimming pared 4 bases from V and 2 bases from J, leaving 7 bases between. Here the CDR3 reads CSATGDTDTQYF. The CDR3, as DNA: TGCAGTGCTACAGGGGACACAGATACGCAGTATTTT.